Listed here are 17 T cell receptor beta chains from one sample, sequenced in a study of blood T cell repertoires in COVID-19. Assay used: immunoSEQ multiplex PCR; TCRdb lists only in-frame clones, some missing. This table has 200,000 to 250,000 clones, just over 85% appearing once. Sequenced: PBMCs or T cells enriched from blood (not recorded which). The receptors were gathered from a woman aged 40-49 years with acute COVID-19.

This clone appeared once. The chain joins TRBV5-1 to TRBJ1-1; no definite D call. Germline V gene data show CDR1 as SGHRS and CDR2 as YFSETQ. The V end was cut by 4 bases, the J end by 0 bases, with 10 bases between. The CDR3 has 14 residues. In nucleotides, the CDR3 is TGCGCCAGCAGCACTACTCAGTTGAACACTGAAGCTTTCTTT. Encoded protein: CASSTTQLNTEAFF. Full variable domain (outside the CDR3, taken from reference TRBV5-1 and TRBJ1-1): KAGVTQTPRYLIKTRGQQVTLSCSPISGHRSVSWYQQTPGQGLQFLFEYFSETQRNKGNFPGRFSGRQFSNSRSEMNVSTLELGDSALYLCASSTTQLNTEAFFGQGTRLTVV.

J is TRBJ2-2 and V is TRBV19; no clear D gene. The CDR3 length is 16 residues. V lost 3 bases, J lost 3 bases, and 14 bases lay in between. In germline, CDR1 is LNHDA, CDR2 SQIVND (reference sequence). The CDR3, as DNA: TGTGCCAGTAGTATCCCAAGGATCCGGGACACCGGGGAGCTGTTTTTT. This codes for CASSIPRIRDTGELFF.

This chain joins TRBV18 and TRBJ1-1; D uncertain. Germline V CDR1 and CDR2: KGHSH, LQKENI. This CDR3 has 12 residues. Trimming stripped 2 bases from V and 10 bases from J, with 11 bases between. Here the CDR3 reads CASSPLGDRAFF. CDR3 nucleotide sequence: TGTGCCAGCTCACCATTAGGAGACCGAGCTTTCTTT.

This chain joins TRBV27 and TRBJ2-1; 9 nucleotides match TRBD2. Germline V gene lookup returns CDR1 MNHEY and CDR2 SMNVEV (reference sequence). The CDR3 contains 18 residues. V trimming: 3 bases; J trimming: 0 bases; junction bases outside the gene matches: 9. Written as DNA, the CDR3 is TGTGCCAGCAGTTTTGTAGGGCGGGGGGGTAGCTCCTACAATGAGCAGTTCTTC. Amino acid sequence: CASSFVGRGGSSYNEQFF.

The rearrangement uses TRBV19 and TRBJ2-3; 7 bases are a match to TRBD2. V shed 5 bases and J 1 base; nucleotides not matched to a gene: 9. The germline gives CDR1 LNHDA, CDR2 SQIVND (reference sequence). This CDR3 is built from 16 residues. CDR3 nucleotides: TGTGCCAGTAGTCCGCGCACTAGCGACCGCACAGATACGCAGTATTTT. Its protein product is CASSPRTSDRTDTQYF. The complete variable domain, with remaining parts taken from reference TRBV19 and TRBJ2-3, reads DGGITQSPKYLFRKEGQNVTLSCEQNLNHDAMYWYRQDPGQGLRLIYYSQIVNDFQKGDIAEGYSVSREKKESFPLTVTSAQKNPTAFYLCASSPRTSDRTDTQYFGPGTRLTVL.

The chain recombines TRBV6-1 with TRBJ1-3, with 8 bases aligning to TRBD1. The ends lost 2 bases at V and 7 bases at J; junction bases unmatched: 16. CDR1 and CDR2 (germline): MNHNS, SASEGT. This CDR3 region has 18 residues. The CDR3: CASSERDRWTNLPNTIYF. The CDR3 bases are TGTGCCAGCAGTGAACGGGACAGGTGGACTAATCTACCTAACACCATATATTTT.

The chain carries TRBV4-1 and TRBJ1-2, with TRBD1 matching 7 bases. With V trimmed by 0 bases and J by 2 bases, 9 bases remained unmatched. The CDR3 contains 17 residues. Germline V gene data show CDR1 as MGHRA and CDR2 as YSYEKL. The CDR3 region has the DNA TGCGCCAGCAGCCAAGATCGTCACACGGGACAGAACTATGGCTACACCTTC. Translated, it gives CASSQDRHTGQNYGYTF.

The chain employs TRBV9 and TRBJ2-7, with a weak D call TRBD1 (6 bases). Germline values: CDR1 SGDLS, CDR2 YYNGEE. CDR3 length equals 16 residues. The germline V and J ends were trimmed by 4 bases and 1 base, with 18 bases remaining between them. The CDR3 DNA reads TGTGCCAGCAGCTTCAGCGGCAGGGGTTGGTCCTACGAGCAGTACTTC. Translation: CASSFSGRGWSYEQYF.

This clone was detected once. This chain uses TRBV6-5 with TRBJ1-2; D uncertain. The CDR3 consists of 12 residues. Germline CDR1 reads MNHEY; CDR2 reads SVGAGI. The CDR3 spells CASVLALDGYTF. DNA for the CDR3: TGTGCGAGCGTTTTGGCCCTGGATGGCTACACCTTC.

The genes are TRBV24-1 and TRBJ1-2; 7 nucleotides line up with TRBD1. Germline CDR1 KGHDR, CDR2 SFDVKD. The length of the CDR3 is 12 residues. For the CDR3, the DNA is TGTGCAAGAGAACAGGGGAGGTTTGGCTACACCTTC. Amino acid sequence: CAREQGRFGYTF.

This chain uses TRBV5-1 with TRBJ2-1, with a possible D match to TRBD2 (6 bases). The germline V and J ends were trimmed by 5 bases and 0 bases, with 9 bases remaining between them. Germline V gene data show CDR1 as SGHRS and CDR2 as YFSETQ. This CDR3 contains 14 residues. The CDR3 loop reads CASREGSSYNEQFF. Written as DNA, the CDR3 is TGCGCCAGCAGGGAGGGGAGCTCCTACAATGAGCAGTTCTTC.

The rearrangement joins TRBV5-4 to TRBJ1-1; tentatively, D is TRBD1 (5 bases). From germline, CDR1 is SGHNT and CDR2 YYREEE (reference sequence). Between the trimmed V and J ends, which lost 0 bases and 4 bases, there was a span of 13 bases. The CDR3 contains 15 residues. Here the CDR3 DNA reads TGTGCCAGCAGCTTGGCCTATGGGGGGGGCACTGAAGCTTTCTTT. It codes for CASSLAYGGGTEAFF.

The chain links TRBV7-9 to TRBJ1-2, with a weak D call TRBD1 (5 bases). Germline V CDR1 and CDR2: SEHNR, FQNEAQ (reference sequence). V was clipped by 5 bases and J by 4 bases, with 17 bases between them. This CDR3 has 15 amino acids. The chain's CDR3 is CASSIGGAGLYGYTF. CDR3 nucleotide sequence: TGTGCCAGCAGCATCGGTGGGGCAGGCCTCTATGGCTACACCTTC.

Written as DNA, the CDR3 is TGTGCCAGCAGTCCCCTAGAGGGACAGGGGGCGCATGGCTACACCTTC. Protein sequence: CASSPLEGQGAHGYTF. The chain is built from TRBV28 and TRBJ1-2, with 12 bases fitting TRBD1. CDR1 and CDR2 from the germline V gene are MDHEN and SYDVKM. Germline trimming cut 5 bases from V and 6 bases from J; bases unmatched to any gene: 10. This CDR3 comprises 16 residues.

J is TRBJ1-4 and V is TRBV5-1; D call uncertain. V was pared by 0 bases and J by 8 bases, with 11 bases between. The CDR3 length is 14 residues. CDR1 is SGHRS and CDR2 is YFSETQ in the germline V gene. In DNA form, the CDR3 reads TGCGCCAGCAGCTTGGGCGGAAGCGGCGAAAAACTGTTTTTT. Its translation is CASSLGGSGEKLFF.

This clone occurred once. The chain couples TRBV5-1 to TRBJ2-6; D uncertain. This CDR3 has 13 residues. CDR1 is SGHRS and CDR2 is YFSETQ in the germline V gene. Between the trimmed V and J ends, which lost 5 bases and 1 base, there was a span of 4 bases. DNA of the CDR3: TGCGCCAGCAGACTGTCTGGGGCCAACGTCCTGACTTTC. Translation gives CASRLSGANVLTF.

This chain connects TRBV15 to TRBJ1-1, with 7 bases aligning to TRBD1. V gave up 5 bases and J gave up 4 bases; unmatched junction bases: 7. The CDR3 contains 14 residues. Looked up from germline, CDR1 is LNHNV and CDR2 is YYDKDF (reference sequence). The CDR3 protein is CATSPQGKSTEAFF. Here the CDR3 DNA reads TGTGCCACCAGCCCACAGGGGAAATCCACTGAAGCTTTCTTT.